The 4 T cell receptor beta chains presented below share a single source sample, sequenced in a study of CD8 T cells in Susac syndrome. The authors reverse transcribed roughly 0.5 to 1 ug RNA with random hexamers. TCRdb fed the immunoSEQ multiplex PCR reads into MiXCR, producing one record per CDR3 protein. The sample holds 190,000 or so distinct CDR3 sequences, approximately 95% seen once. What was sequenced was CD4+ T cells from PBMCs. Source of these receptors: a human donor with multiple sclerosis.

V gene TRBV9 combines with J gene TRBJ2-6; D unresolved. V was shortened by 0 bases and J by 2 bases, with 6 bases between the two germline ends. The CDR3 sequence is 15 residues long. CDR1 is SGDLS, CDR2 YYNGEE, per germline. The CDR3 here is CASSVAPTGANVLTF. The CDR3 DNA reads as TGTGCCAGCAGCGTAGCGCCAACTGGGGCCAACGTCCTGACTTTC. The full variable domain, rest sourced from reference TRBV9 and TRBJ2-6, is DSGVTQTPKHLITATGQRVTLRCSPRSGDLSVYWYQQSLDQGLQFLIQYYNGEERAKGNILERFSAQQFPDLHSELNLSSLELGDSALYFCASSVAPTGANVLTFGAGSRLTVL.

This chain connects TRBV2 to TRBJ2-2; D call uncertain. Germline-derived CDR1 and CDR2 are SNHLY and FYNNEI. This CDR3 region has 15 residues. The V end was cut by 2 bases, the J end by 8 bases, with 15 bases between. CDR3 region: CASSEIVNHLGELFF. The CDR3 DNA reads TGTGCCAGCAGTGAAATCGTCAATCATTTGGGGGAGCTGTTTTTT.

This chain links TRBV9 with TRBJ2-3; the match to TRBD1 covers 9 bases. V lost 1 base, J lost 1 base, and 1 base stayed unmatched. Germline loops: CDR1 SGDLS, CDR2 YYNGEE. The CDR3 spans 15 residues. CDR3 in amino acids: CASSVRQGGTDTQYF. CDR3 sequence (DNA): TGTGCCAGCAGCGTACGACAGGGGGGCACAGATACGCAGTATTTT.

This clonotype occurred a few times. The rearrangement joins TRBV3-1 to TRBJ2-7, with D unclear. Germline V gene lookup returns CDR1 LGHDT and CDR2 YNNKEL (reference sequence). This CDR3 spans 12 amino acids. The V end lost 0 bases, the J end lost 4 bases, and 4 bases lay between the germline ends. The CDR3 here is CASSQDRYEQYF. The CDR3 DNA sequence: TGTGCCAGCAGCCAAGATCGGTACGAGCAGTACTTC.